Included here is one T cell receptor (beta chain) sequence, with context. This entry comes from a study of cytomegalovirus exposure and HLA in healthy donors. The PCR had 60 Vbeta and 13 Jbeta primers. Libraries were prepared by immunoSEQ multiplex PCR; TCRdb keeps only in-frame clonotypes and omits some of them. The sample holds 150,000 to 200,000 clones; more than 65% are singletons and the top ten take 1.3%. Germline V gives CDR1 SGDLS, CDR2 YYNGEE. The V end was cut by 0 bases, the J end by 0 bases, with 8 bases between. This CDR3 is built from 15 residues. The chain couples TRBV9 to TRBJ2-3; no reliable D call. Sequencing was performed on PBMCs. The TCR originated in a woman aged 45-65 years in good health and CMV-seronegative. This chain's CDR3 is CASSVGGWSTDTQYF. The CDR3 DNA is TGTGCCAGCAGCGTAGGCGGCTGGAGCACAGATACGCAGTATTTT.